Given below is one T cell receptor beta chain in context. What it recognizes is unknown. The data were obtained in a study of blood T cells in healthy people across ages. Alongside a J-beta primer mix, a sample-barcoded 5' primer served in a second PCR lasting 7 to 11 cycles. MiXCR, applied by TCRdb to the 5' RACE reads, yields one record per CDR3 protein. The table includes approximately 830,000 distinct CDR3 sequences, 60% to 80% detected once. There are 13 residues in the CDR3. In germline, CDR1 is DFQATT, CDR2 SNEGSKA (reference sequence). The V and J ends lost 4 bases and 7 bases respectively, with 13 bases between them. Study conclusions and caveats: In older individuals, TCR beta diversity per million T cells was lower, falling roughly linearly with age.

V usage is TRBV20-1 and J usage is TRBJ1-4; the D gene is possibly TRBD1 (6 bases). The receptor comes from a man under 40 in good health. Sequenced material: blood. As DNA, the CDR3 is TGCAGTGCTATTACAGGGTATGGTGAAAAACTGTTTTTT. This translates into CSAITGYGEKLFF.